This T cell receptor beta chain is from a study of CD8 T cells in Susac syndrome. Study findings and constraints: The study's TCR sequencing and HLA analysis drew on a certain number of individuals. That number was acknowledged as relatively small.

RNA totalling roughly 0.5 to 1 ug underwent reverse transcription with random hexamers. Across 54 Vbeta and 13 Jbeta, TCR beta CDR3 was amplified with immunoSEQ multiplex PCR. TCRdb redid the calling of the immunoSEQ multiplex PCR reads with MiXCR, one entry per CDR3 protein. The table lists about 180,000 distinct CDR3 sequences, about 95% of them singletons. This clonotype was seen a single time. Its antigen remains unknown. High-throughput TCR beta sequencing covered peripheral CD8+ and CD4+ T cells. The patients serving as multiple sclerosis controls were treatment-naive. They had stable or active relapsing-remitting disease and fulfilled revised McDonald criteria. CDR3 length equals 10 residues. Trimming took 5 bases from V and 7 from J, leaving 6 bases between them. Germline V gives CDR1 SQVTM, CDR2 ANQGSEA.

The sample comprised CD8+ T cells from PBMCs. The clonotype originates from a human donor with multiple sclerosis. The rearrangement joins TRBV29-1 to TRBJ2-1; no definite D call. CDR3 amino acids: CSVSENEQFF. The CDR3 DNA reads TGCAGCGTTAGTGAGAATGAGCAGTTCTTC.